This T cell receptor beta chain originates from a study of control samples from healthy donors and cancer patients. Method: immunoSEQ multiplex PCR; TCRdb's copy keeps in-frame clones and lacks some. This sample has roughly 70,000 clones, with approximately 94% found just once. Germline CDR1 is SGHAT and CDR2 is FQNNGV. The CDR3 loop spans 15 amino acids. V shed 5 bases and J 5 bases; nucleotides not matched to a gene: 10. The sequence was obtained from a woman aged 30 to 39 in good health. The rearrangement links TRBV11-2 to TRBJ1-1, with TRBD1 matching over 8 bases. The sample consisted of blood. The CDR3 DNA follows: TGTGCCAGCAGCCCGTCATGGACAGGGAAGACTGAAGCTTTCTTT. Its translation: CASSPSWTGKTEAFF.